This T cell receptor (beta chain) came from a study of lymphopenia after photon versus proton radiotherapy. General study points: Only patients who died were analyzed for survival; proton advantage is unproven. Under photons, naive T cells and diversity fell while effector/memory populations rose.

Profiled with immunoSEQ multiplex PCR; TCRdb holds only in-frame clones, not every one. This table has approximately 35,000 clones, 85% to 90% appearing once. Details on this clone: The antigen is unknown.

Germline V lookup: CDR1 MDHEN, CDR2 SYDVKM. The CDR3 runs to 18 residues. V dropped 3 bases and J dropped 0; count of bases not matched to a gene: 10. The sample here was peripheral blood, taken from a patient treated with photon-based radiotherapy. The rearrangement links TRBV28 to TRBJ2-3; 9 nucleotides match TRBD2. The clonotype was recovered from a woman aged 50 to 60 with pancreatic cancer. The CDR3 loop is CASSFGGRVGTSTDTQYF. The CDR3 DNA follows: TGTGCCAGCAGTTTCGGCGGGAGGGTGGGGACTAGCACAGATACGCAGTATTTT.